Each of the 14 T cell receptor beta chains below was sequenced from the same sample in a study of post-analysis software for immune sequencing data. The study's findings and limits: TRBV5-6, TRBV5-1 and TRBV20-1 were among a handful of TRBV segments more frequent in patients than controls.

What these receptors recognize is not known. Researchers reported that TCR beta cDNA libraries carried unique molecular identifiers. TCRdb reprocessed the PCR reads via MiXCR and lists one record per CDR3 protein. This table has approximately 770,000 distinct CDR3 sequences, about 43% appearing once. Sequencing used blood. The origin of the receptors is a girl under 18 with multiple sclerosis.

The J gene is TRBJ1-4, the V gene TRBV7-9; TRBD1 agrees at 8 bases. The CDR3 covers 14 residues. Per germline, CDR1 SEHNR and CDR2 FQNEAQ (reference sequence). Germline trimming cut 8 bases from V and 7 bases from J; bases unmatched to any gene: 9. The CDR3 loop is CASDAQGAGEKLFF. In DNA, the CDR3 is TGTGCCAGCGACGCGCAGGGGGCTGGTGAAAAACTGTTTTTT.

This clonotype was found a few times. The chain employs TRBV6-2 or TRBV6-3 and TRBJ2-5; 9 nucleotides align to TRBD2. The J call may be incorrect, as the DNA end agrees better with TRBJ2-7. Germline V gives CDR1 MNHEY, CDR2 SVGEGT. The CDR3 length is 16 residues. Here the CDR3 reads CASSYPGVAGVSEQYF. The CDR3 nucleotides read TGTGCCAGCAGTTACCCTGGAGTAGCGGGAGTTAGCGAGCAGTACTTC.

V usage is TRBV5-7 and J usage is TRBJ2-1; 16 bases are a match to TRBD2. TRBV5-7 is an ORF, and what it does is uncertain. There are 19 residues in the CDR3. V dropped 4 bases and J dropped 3; count of bases not matched to a gene: 10. The CDR3 DNA follows: TGTGCCAGCAGCCCCCACCTGGGACTAGCGGGAGGGTTCTACAATGAGCAGTTCTTC. As protein: CASSPHLGLAGGFYNEQFF.

The V and J genes are TRBV28 and TRBJ1-6; 8 bases align to TRBD1. V was pared by 5 bases and J by 12 bases, with 9 bases of the junction left unmatched. This CDR3 contains 14 residues. Germline V gene lookup returns CDR1 MDHEN and CDR2 SYDVKM. CDR3 residues: CASSLRTGWEPLHF. The CDR3, as DNA: TGTGCCAGCAGTCTCAGGACAGGGTGGGAACCCCTCCACTTT.

This clonotype was observed a handful of times. The chain recombines TRBV5-6 with TRBJ2-1, with TRBD2 as a possible D gene (6 bases). This CDR3 region has 15 residues. The V gene's germline CDR1 is SGHDT and CDR2 YYEEEE. Deletions cut 4 bases from V and 8 bases from J, with 19 bases between. CDR3 DNA sequence: TGTGCCAGCAGCCATCTTAGCGGTAGTCTCGATGAGCAGTTCTTC. This codes for CASSHLSGSLDEQFF.

This clonotype has more than one count but fewer than ten. The J gene is TRBJ2-6, the V gene TRBV20-1; TRBD1 aligns across 7 bases. The CDR3 loop spans 16 amino acids. V was pared by 0 bases and J by 1 base, with 3 bases of the junction left unmatched. The germline V gene encodes CDR1 DFQATT and CDR2 SNEGSKA (reference sequence). CDR3 protein: CSARDRGWSGANVLTF. CDR3 sequence (DNA): TGCAGTGCTAGAGACAGGGGGTGGTCTGGGGCCAACGTCCTGACTTTC.

The chain combines TRBV6-5 with TRBJ2-3, with D possibly TRBD1 on 6 matching bases. Germline V lookup: CDR1 MNHEY, CDR2 SVGAGI. V was clipped by 6 bases and J by 0 bases, with 16 bases between them. The length of the CDR3 is 16 residues. The CDR3 loop reads CASSPGQSPSTDTQYF. The CDR3 DNA follows: TGTGCCAGCAGCCCAGGACAGTCCCCTAGCACAGATACGCAGTATTTT.

The chain recombines TRBV29-1 with TRBJ2-6; D unresolved. Germline V CDR1 and CDR2: SQVTM, ANQGSEA. This CDR3 spans 14 amino acids. The V and J ends lost 4 bases and 1 base respectively, with 8 bases between them. As DNA, the CDR3 is TGCAGCGTTGGAACAGAGTCTGGGGCCAACGTCCTGACTTTC. It is translated as CSVGTESGANVLTF.

The CDR3 DNA follows: TGCAGTGCTGTAGACAGGGGCACCTTC. Its translation: CSAVDRGTF. V usage is TRBV20-1 and J usage is TRBJ1-2; 8 bases map to TRBD1. V was pared by 5 bases and J by 13 bases, with 3 bases of the junction left unmatched. The germline gives CDR1 DFQATT, CDR2 SNEGSKA (reference sequence). This CDR3 contains 9 residues.

This clonotype has just a few counts. The J gene is TRBJ2-1, the V gene TRBV9; TRBD2 matches at 7 bases. Trimming cost V 4 bases and J 6 bases; bases outside gene matches: 10. This CDR3 has 15 amino acids. Germline values: CDR1 SGDLS, CDR2 YYNGEE. CDR3 in DNA: TGTGCCAGCAGCACCCGGGACTACCCGCCCAATGAGCAGTTCTTC. This sequence encodes CASSTRDYPPNEQFF.

The rearrangement joins TRBV27 to TRBJ2-3, with TRBD2 identical over 9 bases. CDR3 length equals 17 residues. Per the germline V gene, CDR1 is MNHEY and CDR2 is SMNVEV (reference sequence). The ends lost 6 bases at V and 0 bases at J; junction bases unmatched: 10. The CDR3 loop reads CASSLNLAGISTDTQYF. The CDR3 DNA reads as TGTGCCAGCAGCCTAAACCTAGCGGGGATTAGCACAGATACGCAGTATTTT.

The V call is TRBV5-1, the J call TRBJ2-1, with TRBD2 as a possible D gene (5 bases). Germline CDR1 is SGHRS and CDR2 is YFSETQ. The CDR3 loop spans 14 amino acids. The V end lost 4 bases, the J end lost 4 bases, and 12 bases lay between the germline ends. The CDR3 coding sequence is TGCGCCAGCAGCCCCCACGGCGGGTACAATGAGCAGTTCTTC. Translation gives CASSPHGGYNEQFF. Variable domain in full (rest from reference TRBV5-1 and TRBJ2-1): KAGVTQTPRYLIKTRGQQVTLSCSPISGHRSVSWYQQTPGQGLQFLFEYFSETQRNKGNFPGRFSGRQFSNSRSEMNVSTLELGDSALYLCASSPHGGYNEQFFGPGTRLTVL.

This clonotype appeared a few times. The CDR3 reads CASRLFRENTEAFF. CDR3 DNA: TGTGCCAGCAGACTGTTCAGGGAGAACACTGAAGCTTTCTTT. The J gene is TRBJ1-1, the V gene TRBV27; a weak D match, TRBD1 (5 bases). CDR1 is MNHEY and CDR2 is SMNVEV in the germline V gene (reference sequence). The CDR3 is 14 residues long. Trimming left V 6 bases short and J 1 base short, with 12 bases between.

This clonotype came up a few times. The chain carries TRBV20-1 and TRBJ2-1; D may be TRBD2 (6 bases). The V and J ends lost 0 bases and 2 bases respectively, with 11 bases between them. There are 15 residues in the CDR3. Germline CDR1 is DFQATT and CDR2 is SNEGSKA (reference sequence). DNA for the CDR3: TGCAGTGCTAGAGATCGGAGCGGGCCCTACAATGAGCAGTTCTTC. This translates into CSARDRSGPYNEQFF.